The 27 T cell receptor beta chains below all came from one sample that was sequenced in a study of blood T cell repertoires in COVID-19. Sequenced by immunoSEQ multiplex PCR; TCRdb stores in-frame clones only, minus some. The sample yields around 70,000 clones, about 88% seen once. The sample consisted of peripheral blood. The receptors come from an elderly man with acute or convalescent COVID-19.

The rearrangement joins TRBV5-6 to TRBJ1-1, with TRBD1 matching over 7 bases. The CDR3 has 14 residues. The germline gives CDR1 SGHDT, CDR2 YYEEEE. The junction had 5 bases not matched to a gene; V was cut back by 5 bases and J by 1 base. The CDR3 coding sequence is TGTGCCAGCAGACTCCGGGACAGGAACACTGAAGCTTTCTTT. This gives the protein CASRLRDRNTEAFF.

This chain connects TRBV6-5 to TRBJ2-1; D may be TRBD2 (6 bases). Germline CDR1 is MNHEY and CDR2 is SVGAGI. CDR3 length: 14 residues. V lost 8 bases and J 6 bases, leaving 17 bases between the germline ends. The CDR3 nucleotides read TGTGCCAGCTCTATAAGGGCGGGATTCAATGAGCAGTTCTTC. Translating it yields CASSIRAGFNEQFF.

The chain couples TRBV5-1 to TRBJ1-2; 10 nucleotides line up with TRBD1. Germline V lookup: CDR1 SGHRS, CDR2 YFSETQ. This CDR3 is 13 amino acids long. V lost 5 bases, J lost 8 bases, and 6 bases stayed unmatched. The CDR3 bases are TGCGCCAGCAGTGTCGGGACAGGGGAAGGCTACACCTTC. Its protein is CASSVGTGEGYTF.

This chain joins TRBV5-4 and TRBJ1-4, with 11 bases that match TRBD1. Germline V gene data show CDR1 as SGHNT and CDR2 as YYREEE (reference sequence). With 4 bases clipped from V and 5 bases from J, the junction kept 7 bases outside the gene matches. This CDR3 is 16 amino acids long. CDR3 sequence reads: CASSPGQGVRNEKLFF. The CDR3 nucleotides read TGTGCCAGCAGCCCGGGACAGGGGGTGAGAAATGAAAAACTGTTTTTT.

The rearrangement uses TRBV29-1 and TRBJ1-3; 10 bases agree with TRBD1. CDR3 length: 13 amino acids. Germline V gene data show CDR1 as SQVTM and CDR2 as ANQGSEA. V shed 7 bases and J 5 bases; nucleotides not matched to a gene: 5. DNA of the CDR3: TGCAGCGGCAAGACAGGGGGCAGAAACACCATATATTTT. Translated: CSGKTGGRNTIYF.

The chain couples TRBV7-9 to TRBJ1-1; 7 nucleotides agree with TRBD1. J lost 1 base, V lost 5 bases, and 4 bases had no gene match. The CDR3 covers 14 residues. CDR1 and CDR2 from the germline V gene are SEHNR and FQNEAQ (reference sequence). CDR3 nucleotides: TGTGCCAGCAGCCTCGGGACAGCGAACACTGAAGCTTTCTTT. It is translated as CASSLGTANTEAFF. Using reference TRBV7-9 and TRBJ1-1 for the parts outside the CDR3, the full variable domain is DTGVSQNPRHKITKRGQNVTFRCDPISEHNRLYWYRQTLGQGPEFLTYFQNEAQLEKSRLLSDRFSAERPKGSFSTLEIQRTEQGDSAMYLCASSLGTANTEAFFGQGTRLTVV.

This rearrangement joins TRBV7-9 to TRBJ2-3, with 11 positions matching TRBD1. Germline lookup yields CDR1 SEHNR and CDR2 FQNEAQ (reference sequence). The CDR3 has 15 residues. The trim removed 5 bases at V and 5 bases at J, leaving 6 bases unmatched. The CDR3 region is CASSDGQGAGDTQYF. The CDR3 DNA sequence: TGTGCCAGCAGCGATGGACAGGGGGCAGGAGATACGCAGTATTTT.

The chain employs TRBV3-1 (or the pseudogene TRBV3-2) and TRBJ2-4, with 7 bases lining up with TRBD1. The germline V gene has CDR1 LGHDT and CDR2 YNNKEL (reference sequence). V shed 6 bases, J shed 4 bases, and the junction held 15 bases outside the gene matches. This CDR3 comprises 17 residues. As DNA, the CDR3 is TGTGCCAGCAGTCCCGGACCTACGACAGGGCCGAAAAACATTCAGTACTTC. It specifies CASSPGPTTGPKNIQYF.

The J gene is TRBJ1-2, the V gene TRBV30; 7 bases line up with TRBD1. This CDR3 comprises 14 residues. After removal of 2 bases from V and 8 bases from J, the junction contained 11 bases not matched to a gene. Germline-derived CDR1 and CDR2 are GTSNPN and SVGIG (reference sequence). This CDR3 is CAWSLSYRGGGYTF. For the CDR3, the DNA is TGTGCCTGGAGTTTATCTTACAGGGGTGGCGGCTACACCTTC.

V is TRBV30 and J is TRBJ1-6, with 8 bases matching TRBD1. The trim removed 2 bases at V and 9 bases at J, leaving 9 bases unmatched. The CDR3 length is 15 residues. The germline V gene has CDR1 GTSNPN and CDR2 SVGIG (reference sequence). The CDR3 sequence is CAWSIGRGLSSPLHF. The DNA for the CDR3 is TGTGCCTGGAGTATCGGCAGGGGGCTTAGTTCACCCCTCCACTTT.

In DNA, the CDR3 is TGTGCCAGCTCAGGGGACAGGGGGCCCACTGAAGCTTTCTTT. Amino acids: CASSGDRGPTEAFF. The chain links TRBV18 to TRBJ1-1, with TRBD1 matching over 12 bases. Germline lookup yields CDR1 KGHSH and CDR2 LQKENI. CDR3 length: 14 residues. V lost 5 bases to trimming and J lost 4 bases; unmatched junction nucleotides: 2.

The rearrangement links TRBV30 to TRBJ2-7, with D perhaps matching TRBD2 (6 bases). The germline V and J ends were trimmed by 1 base and 0 bases, with 13 bases remaining between them. CDR3 length: 15 residues. CDR1 is GTSNPN, CDR2 SVGIG, per germline (reference sequence). DNA for the CDR3: TGTGCCTGGAGTGGTGGGAGGTGGGCCTCCTACGAGCAGTACTTC. The encoded protein is CAWSGGRWASYEQYF.

The chain combines TRBV12-5 with TRBJ2-2, with D unresolved. Trimming removed 6 bases from V and 7 bases from J, with 9 bases in between. Per the germline V gene, CDR1 is LGHNT and CDR2 is FRNRAP. The CDR3 contains 12 residues. CDR3: CASGHPIGELFF. CDR3 bases: TGTGCTAGTGGACACCCGATCGGGGAGCTGTTTTTT.

The chain joins TRBV18 to TRBJ1-1, with 7 bases identical to TRBD1. V shed 2 bases and J 8 bases; nucleotides not matched to a gene: 5. The CDR3 covers 13 residues. Germline CDR1 and CDR2: KGHSH and LQKENI. Here the CDR3 DNA reads TGTGCCAGCTCACCAAAAACGACAGGGGAAGCTTTCTTT. Its protein is CASSPKTTGEAFF.

Comment on this clone: Distinct nucleotide sequences in the sample also encode this CDR3. The V gene is TRBV30, the J gene TRBJ2-7; TRBD2 might be the D (5 bases). V was trimmed by 0 bases and J by 3 bases, leaving 12 bases between them. Germline CDR1 GTSNPN, CDR2 SVGIG (reference sequence). This CDR3 has 14 amino acids. The CDR3 DNA sequence: TGTGCCTGGAGTGTAGGCGGGTCTAGCTACGAGCAGTACTTC. Protein product: CAWSVGGSSYEQYF.

The chain uses TRBV6-1 and TRBJ1-4; unclear D gene. The CDR3 consists of 17 residues. V lost 2 bases to trimming and J lost 4 bases, with 17 bases between them. Germline V gives CDR1 MNHNS, CDR2 SASEGT. The CDR3: CASSEIHSGLLNEKLFF. The CDR3 nucleotides read TGTGCCAGCAGTGAAATCCACTCCGGACTACTTAATGAAAAACTGTTTTTT.

This clone was picked up one time. CDR3 protein: CASSFYSGTGFEAFF. The CDR3 region has the DNA TGCGCCAGCAGTTTTTACTCCGGGACAGGGTTTGAAGCTTTCTTT. The chain is built from TRBV23-1 and TRBJ1-1; 9 positions match TRBD1. TRBV23-1 falls under the ORF class, with uncertain function. J was trimmed by 7 bases and V by 5 bases; bases with no gene match: 11. CDR3 length equals 15 residues.

V usage is TRBV24-1 and J usage is TRBJ2-2; tentatively, D is TRBD1 (6 bases). The CDR3 consists of 16 residues. CDR1 and CDR2 (germline): KGHDR, SFDVKD. V lost 10 bases and J lost 0, with 17 bases in between. The CDR3 DNA sequence: TGTGCCACTTCCGATCCCGGGACACCGAACACCGGGGAGCTGTTTTTT. It encodes CATSDPGTPNTGELFF.

On this clone: In the same sample, other DNA sequences code for this CDR3. This chain uses TRBV5-1 with TRBJ1-4; 7 nucleotides line up with TRBD1. Germline V lookup: CDR1 SGHRS, CDR2 YFSETQ. This CDR3 region has 16 residues. V shed 0 bases and J 1 base; nucleotides not matched to a gene: 3. The CDR3 sequence: CASSLGQGGTNEKLFF. For the CDR3, the DNA is TGCGCCAGCAGCTTGGGACAGGGCGGAACTAATGAAAAACTGTTTTTT.

The CDR3 here is CASSQHPDYRTSYEQYF. The CDR3 nucleotides read TGTGCCAGCAGCCAACACCCGGACTACCGCACATCCTACGAGCAGTACTTC. The rearrangement links TRBV3-1 (or the pseudogene TRBV3-2) to TRBJ2-7; maybe TRBD2 (6 bases). V shed 2 bases and J shed 1 base, with 18 bases lying between them. Germline V lookup: CDR1 LGHDT, CDR2 YNNKEL (reference sequence). The CDR3 consists of 17 residues.

The chain links TRBV4-1 to TRBJ2-7; TRBD2 aligns across 10 bases. The V gene's germline CDR1 is MGHRA and CDR2 YSYEKL. CDR3 length equals 16 residues. Losses at the gene ends were 2 bases for V and 6 bases for J; bases not matched to a gene: 10. The CDR3 spells CASSQTGLAGGFEQYF. As DNA, the CDR3 is TGCGCCAGCAGCCAAACTGGATTAGCGGGGGGCTTCGAGCAGTACTTC.

This clone is a singleton in its sample. This rearrangement joins TRBV7-2 to TRBJ1-5, with D perhaps TRBD1 (6 bases). There are 14 residues in the CDR3. CDR1 is SGHTA and CDR2 is FQGNSA in the germline V gene. With 5 bases removed from V and 2 bases from J, the gap between germline ends came to 10 bases. The CDR3 loop is CASSPRGGNQPQHF. DNA for the CDR3: TGTGCCAGCAGCCCCAGGGGTGGCAATCAGCCCCAGCATTTT.

The table lists this clone with a few counts. The chain is built from TRBV30 and TRBJ2-1; perhaps TRBD1 as D (5 bases). V was shortened by 0 bases and J by 9 bases, with 12 bases between the two germline ends. The CDR3 totals 13 residues. Germline V gene lookup returns CDR1 GTSNPN and CDR2 SVGIG (reference sequence). CDR3 bases: TGTGCCTGGAGTGTACAGACAGTAGGTGAGCAGTTCTTC. Protein sequence: CAWSVQTVGEQFF.

The rearrangement joins TRBV19 to TRBJ1-4, with a weak D call TRBD1 (5 bases). This CDR3 is built from 16 residues. Germline V lookup: CDR1 LNHDA, CDR2 SQIVND (reference sequence). V was cut by 9 bases and J by 1 base, with 18 bases left in between. The CDR3 region has the DNA TGTGCCAGCGGAAGGAGGTCGGGGGAAACTAATGAAAAACTGTTTTTT. Translating gives CASGRRSGETNEKLFF. Filled out from reference TRBV19 and TRBJ1-4, the complete variable domain reads DGGITQSPKYLFRKEGQNVTLSCEQNLNHDAMYWYRQDPGQGLRLIYYSQIVNDFQKGDIAEGYSVSREKKESFPLTVTSAQKNPTAFYLCASGRRSGETNEKLFFGSGTQLSVL.

This chain joins TRBV7-9 and TRBJ2-2; 12 nucleotides align to TRBD2. The CDR3 length is 17 residues. Germline V lookup: CDR1 SEHNR, CDR2 FQNEAQ (reference sequence). V gave up 3 bases and J gave up 3 bases; unmatched junction bases: 5. The CDR3 protein is CASSFLAGGPDTGELFF. CDR3 DNA sequence: TGTGCCAGCAGCTTCCTAGCGGGGGGGCCAGACACCGGGGAGCTGTTTTTT.

The J gene is TRBJ2-7, the V gene TRBV11-2; D unresolved. Germline-derived CDR1 and CDR2 are SGHAT and FQNNGV. V was pared by 3 bases and J by 1 base, with 10 bases between. The CDR3 runs to 14 residues. The CDR3: CASSFYDTSYEQYF. The CDR3 DNA sequence: TGTGCCAGCAGCTTCTATGACACTTCCTACGAGCAGTACTTC.

The chain uses TRBV2 and TRBJ1-2, with 10 bases that match TRBD1. Germline CDR1 reads SNHLY; CDR2 reads FYNNEI. The CDR3 has 14 residues. V trimming: 5 bases; J trimming: 2 bases; junction bases outside the gene matches: 2. For the CDR3, the DNA is TGTGCCAGCAGTCGGACAGGGGGGAACTATGGCTACACCTTC. As protein: CASSRTGGNYGYTF.